Sequencing of this TCR beta chain was carried out in a study of beta chain features in type 1 diabetes. cDNA synthesis used the whole RNA isolate, giving expressed TCRB sequences. Assay used: immunoSEQ multiplex PCR; TCRdb lists only in-frame clones, some missing. The sample consists of approximately 84,000 clones, 25% to 35% of them appearing once. Study observations and caveats: For TCRB rearrangement, an influence of HLA type remained unresolved here. For patients and controls alike, PCR might favor shorter templates to the same degree. The cDNA sequencing approach could over-represent high-TCR-expressing cells.

CDR3 length: 14 residues. CDR1 is SGHTA, CDR2 FQGNSA, per germline. About this clone: Its antigen is still unknown. Germline is not matched at one junction end, which may reflect a read error.

V gene TRBV7-2 combines with J gene TRBJ1-1; D possibly corresponds to TRBD1 (6 bases). The sequence derives from a young woman in good health. The sample was stem cell memory CD4+ T cells from blood. This chain's CDR3 is CASSFTGGNTKAFF. The CDR3 nucleotides are TGTGCCAGCAGCTTTACGGGGGGCAACACTAAAGCTTTCTTT. The full variable domain, in which reference TRBV7-2 and TRBJ1-1 provide the parts outside the CDR3, is GAGVSQSPSNKVTEKGKDVELRCDPISGHTALYWYRQSLGQGLEFLIYFQGNSAPDKSGLPSDRFSAERTGGSVSTLTIQRTQQEDSAVYLCASSFTGGNTKAFFGQGTRLTVV.